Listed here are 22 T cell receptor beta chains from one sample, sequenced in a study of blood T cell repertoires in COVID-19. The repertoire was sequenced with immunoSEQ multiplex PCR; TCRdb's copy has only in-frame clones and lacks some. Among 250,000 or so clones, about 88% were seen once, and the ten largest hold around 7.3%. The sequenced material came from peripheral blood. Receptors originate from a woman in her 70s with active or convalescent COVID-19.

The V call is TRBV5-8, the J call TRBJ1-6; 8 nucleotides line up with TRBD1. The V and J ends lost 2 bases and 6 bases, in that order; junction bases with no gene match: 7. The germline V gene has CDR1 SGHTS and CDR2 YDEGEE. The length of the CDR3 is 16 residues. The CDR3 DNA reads TGTGCCAGCAGCTTCACAGGGGGTGCAGGTAATTCACCCCTCCACTTT. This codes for CASSFTGGAGNSPLHF.

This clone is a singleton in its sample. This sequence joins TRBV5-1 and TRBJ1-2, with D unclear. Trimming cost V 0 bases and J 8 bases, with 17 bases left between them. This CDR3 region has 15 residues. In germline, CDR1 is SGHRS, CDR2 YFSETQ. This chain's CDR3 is CASSLASGVGDGYTF. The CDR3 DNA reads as TGCGCCAGCAGCTTGGCCAGCGGGGTTGGAGACGGCTACACCTTC.

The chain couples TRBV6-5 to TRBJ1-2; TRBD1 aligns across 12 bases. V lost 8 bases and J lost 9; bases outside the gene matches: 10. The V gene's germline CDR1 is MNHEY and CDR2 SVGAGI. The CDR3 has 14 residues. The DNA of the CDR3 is TGTGCCAGCTACAGTTTGGGACAGGGGGCAAGCTACACCTTC. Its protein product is CASYSLGQGASYTF.

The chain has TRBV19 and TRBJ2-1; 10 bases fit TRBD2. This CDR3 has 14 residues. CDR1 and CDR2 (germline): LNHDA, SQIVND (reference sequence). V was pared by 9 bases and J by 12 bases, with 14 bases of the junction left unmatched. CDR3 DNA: TGTGCCAGCCGTCCGGGACTAGCGACCGCCGGGCAGTTCTTC. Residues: CASRPGLATAGQFF.

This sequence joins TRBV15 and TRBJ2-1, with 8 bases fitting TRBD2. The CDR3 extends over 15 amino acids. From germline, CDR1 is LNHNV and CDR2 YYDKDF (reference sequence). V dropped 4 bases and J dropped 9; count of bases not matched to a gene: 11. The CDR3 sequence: CATSTTRGGPGEQFF. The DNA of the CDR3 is TGTGCCACCAGCACCACCCGCGGGGGGCCAGGTGAGCAGTTCTTC. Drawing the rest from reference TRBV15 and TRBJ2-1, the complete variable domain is DAMVIQNPRYQVTQFGKPVTLSCSQTLNHNVMYWYQQKSSQAPKLLFHYYDKDFNNEADTPDNFQSRRPNTSFCFLDIRSPGLGDTAMYLCATSTTRGGPGEQFFGPGTRLTVL.

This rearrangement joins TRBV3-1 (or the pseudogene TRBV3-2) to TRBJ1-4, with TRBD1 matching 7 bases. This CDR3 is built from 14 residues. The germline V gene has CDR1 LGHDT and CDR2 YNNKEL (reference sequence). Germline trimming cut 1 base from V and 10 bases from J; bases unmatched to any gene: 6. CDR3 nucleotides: TGTGCCAGCAGCCAAGGGAGGGGGCAGGTAAAACTGTTTTTT. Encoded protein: CASSQGRGQVKLFF.

The CDR3: CASSLSQGTEQFF. In DNA, the CDR3 is TGTGCCAGCAGTCTTTCACAGGGAACGGAGCAGTTCTTC. The rearrangement joins TRBV5-5 to TRBJ2-1; tentatively, D is TRBD1 (6 bases). This CDR3 has 13 amino acids. Germline V gene sequence: CDR1 SGHKS, CDR2 YYEKEE (reference sequence). V was cut by 5 bases and J by 10 bases, with 16 bases left in between. Filled out from reference TRBV5-5 and TRBJ2-1, the complete variable domain reads DAGVTQSPTHLIKTRGQQVTLRCSPISGHKSVSWYQQVLGQGPQFIFQYYEKEERGRGNFPDRFSARQFPNYSSELNVNALLLGDSALYLCASSLSQGTEQFFGPGTRLTVL.

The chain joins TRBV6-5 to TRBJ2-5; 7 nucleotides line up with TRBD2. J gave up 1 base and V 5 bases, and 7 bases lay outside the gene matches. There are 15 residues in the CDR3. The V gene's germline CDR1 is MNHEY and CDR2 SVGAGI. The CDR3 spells CASSRIRGVQETQYF. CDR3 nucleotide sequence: TGTGCCAGCAGTCGTATCCGGGGGGTCCAAGAGACCCAGTACTTC.

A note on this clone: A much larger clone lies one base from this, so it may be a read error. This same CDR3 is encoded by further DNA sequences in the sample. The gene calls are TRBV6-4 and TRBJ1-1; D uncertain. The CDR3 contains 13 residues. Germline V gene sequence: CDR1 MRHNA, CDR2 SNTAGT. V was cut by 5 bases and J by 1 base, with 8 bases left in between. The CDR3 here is CASSPTGNTEAFF. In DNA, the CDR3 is TGTGCCAGCAGTCCGACGGGGAACACTGAAGCTTTCTTT.

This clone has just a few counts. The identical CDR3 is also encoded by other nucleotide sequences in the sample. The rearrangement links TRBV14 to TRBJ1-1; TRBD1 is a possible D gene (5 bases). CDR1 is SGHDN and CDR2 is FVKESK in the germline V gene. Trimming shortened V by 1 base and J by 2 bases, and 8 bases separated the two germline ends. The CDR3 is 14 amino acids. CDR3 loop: CASSQVRGNTEAFF. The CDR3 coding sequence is TGTGCCAGCAGCCAAGTAAGGGGAAACACTGAAGCTTTCTTT.

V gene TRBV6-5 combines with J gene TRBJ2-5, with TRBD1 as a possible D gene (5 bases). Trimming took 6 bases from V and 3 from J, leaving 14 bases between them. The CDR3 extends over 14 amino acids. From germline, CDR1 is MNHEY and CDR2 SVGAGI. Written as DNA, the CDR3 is TGTGCCAGCAGCAGGGATGGGATTAAAGAGACCCAGTACTTC. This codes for CASSRDGIKETQYF.

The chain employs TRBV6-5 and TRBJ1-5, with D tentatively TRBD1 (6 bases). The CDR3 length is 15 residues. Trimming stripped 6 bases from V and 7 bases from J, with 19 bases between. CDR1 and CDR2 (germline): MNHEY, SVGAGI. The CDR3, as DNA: TGTGCCAGCAGCCGCGACCCGGGACAAGAACAGCCCCAGCATTTT. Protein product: CASSRDPGQEQPQHF.

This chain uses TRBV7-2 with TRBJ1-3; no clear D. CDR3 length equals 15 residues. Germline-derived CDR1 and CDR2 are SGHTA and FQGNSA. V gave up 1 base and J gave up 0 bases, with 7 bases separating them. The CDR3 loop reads CASSLEVSSGNTIYF. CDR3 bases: TGTGCCAGCAGCTTAGAAGTGAGCTCTGGAAACACCATATATTTT.

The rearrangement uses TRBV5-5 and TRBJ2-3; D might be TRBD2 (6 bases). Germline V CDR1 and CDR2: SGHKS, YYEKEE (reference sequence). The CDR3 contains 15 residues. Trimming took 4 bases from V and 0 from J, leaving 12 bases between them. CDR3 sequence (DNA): TGTGCCAGCAGCGGGTGGGAGGCTAGCACAGATACGCAGTATTTT. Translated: CASSGWEASTDTQYF.

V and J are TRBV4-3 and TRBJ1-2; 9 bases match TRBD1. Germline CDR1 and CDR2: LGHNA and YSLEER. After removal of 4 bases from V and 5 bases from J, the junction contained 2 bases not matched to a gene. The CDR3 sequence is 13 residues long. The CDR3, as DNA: TGCGCCAGCAGCCCGGGACAGGGATATGGCTACACCTTC. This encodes CASSPGQGYGYTF.

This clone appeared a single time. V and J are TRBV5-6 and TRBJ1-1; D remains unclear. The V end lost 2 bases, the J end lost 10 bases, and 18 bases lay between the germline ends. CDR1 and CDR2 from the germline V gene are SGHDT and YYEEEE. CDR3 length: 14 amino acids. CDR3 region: CASSFGGPGVRAFF. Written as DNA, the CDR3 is TGTGCCAGCAGCTTCGGAGGCCCGGGTGTGAGAGCTTTCTTT.

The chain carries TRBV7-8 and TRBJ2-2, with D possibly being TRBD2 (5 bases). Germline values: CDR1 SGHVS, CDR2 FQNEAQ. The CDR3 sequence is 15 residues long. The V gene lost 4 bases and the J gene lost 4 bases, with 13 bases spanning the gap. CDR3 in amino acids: CASSSGDFLTGELFF. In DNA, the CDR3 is TGTGCCAGCAGCTCCGGGGATTTTCTCACCGGGGAGCTGTTTTTT.

CDR3: CASSLSGGSTDTQYF. The CDR3 region has the DNA TGTGCCAGCAGCTTATCGGGGGGGTCCACAGATACGCAGTATTTT. The genes are TRBV7-9 and TRBJ2-3; 8 positions agree with TRBD2. CDR1 and CDR2 from the germline V gene are SEHNR and FQNEAQ (reference sequence). The J segment lost 2 bases and the V segment lost 2 bases, leaving 3 bases of the junction unmatched. This CDR3 comprises 15 residues.

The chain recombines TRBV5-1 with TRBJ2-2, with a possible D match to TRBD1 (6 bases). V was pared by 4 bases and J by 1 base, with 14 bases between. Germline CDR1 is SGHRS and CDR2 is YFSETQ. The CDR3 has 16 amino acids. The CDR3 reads CASSPGQPKNTGELFF. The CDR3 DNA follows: TGCGCCAGCAGCCCCGGACAGCCCAAGAACACCGGGGAGCTGTTTTTT.

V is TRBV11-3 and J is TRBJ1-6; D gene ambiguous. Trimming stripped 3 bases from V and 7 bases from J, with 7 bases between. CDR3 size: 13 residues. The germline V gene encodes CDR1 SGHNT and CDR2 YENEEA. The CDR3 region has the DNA TGTGCCAGCAGCTTGGGCCTAAATTCACCCCTCCACTTT. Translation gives CASSLGLNSPLHF.

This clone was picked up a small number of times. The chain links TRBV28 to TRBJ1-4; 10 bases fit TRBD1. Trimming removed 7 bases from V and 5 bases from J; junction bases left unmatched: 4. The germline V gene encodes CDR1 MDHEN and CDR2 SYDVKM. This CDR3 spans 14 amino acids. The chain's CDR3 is CASMTGGRNEKLFF. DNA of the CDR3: TGTGCCAGCATGACAGGGGGCAGGAATGAAAAACTGTTTTTT.

CDR3 in DNA: TGTGCCACCGGACAGGGAAACACCGGGGAGCTGTTTTTT. The encoded protein is CATGQGNTGELFF. The chain combines TRBV7-9 with TRBJ2-2; 8 positions agree with TRBD1. The CDR3 has 13 amino acids. After removal of 10 bases from V and 2 bases from J, the junction contained 3 bases not matched to a gene. Germline CDR1 is SEHNR and CDR2 is FQNEAQ (reference sequence).